Given below is one T cell receptor (beta chain) in context. This record comes from a study of human T cells and chemical hapten exposure. As for time point: patch test 3, about 24 weeks after DPC sensitization. This sample's treatment: therapeutic diphenylcyclopropenone sensitization with weekly scalp DPC. The CDR3 spans 14 residues. Trimming stripped 3 bases from V and 2 bases from J, with 12 bases between. CDR1 is SGHRS and CDR2 is YFSETQ in the germline V gene. TCRdb re-derived calls from the RACE reads in MiXCR, one entry per CDR3 protein. Here the sample spans about 190,000 distinct CDR3 sequences, about 25% being singletons.

The sample in question was whole blood, obtained in connection with sensitization to the hapten diphenylcyclopropenone (DPC). The sequence was obtained from a middle-aged woman with alopecia areata. Some clones in this sample may be carry-over from other donors' samples. The J gene is TRBJ2-7, the V gene TRBV5-1; tentatively, D is TRBD1 (6 bases). This chain's CDR3 is CASSSPGQAYEQYF. The CDR3 DNA follows: TGCGCCAGCAGCTCCCCGGGACAAGCCTACGAGCAGTACTTC.